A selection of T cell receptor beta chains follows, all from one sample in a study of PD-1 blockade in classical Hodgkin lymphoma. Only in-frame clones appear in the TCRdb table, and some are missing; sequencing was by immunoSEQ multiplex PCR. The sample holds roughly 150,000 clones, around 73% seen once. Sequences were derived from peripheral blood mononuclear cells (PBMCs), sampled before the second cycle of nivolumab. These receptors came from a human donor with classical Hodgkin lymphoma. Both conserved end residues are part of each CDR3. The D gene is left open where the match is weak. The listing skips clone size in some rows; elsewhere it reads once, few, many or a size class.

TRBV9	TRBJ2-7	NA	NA	TGTGCCAGCAGCCCCCGGACCGGTCCCTACGAGCAGTACTTC	CASSPRTGPYEQYF
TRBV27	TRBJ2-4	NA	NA	TGTGCCAGCAGTTCCGGATTCAAAAACATTCAGTACTTC	CASSSGFKNIQYF
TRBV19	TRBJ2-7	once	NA	TGTGCCCAGTACTGGCTTTCCTACGAGCAGTACTTC	CAQYWLSYEQYF
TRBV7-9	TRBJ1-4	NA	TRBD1	TGTGCCAGCAGCCAGGGACAGGGGGGCGAAAAACTGTTTTTT	CASSQGQGGEKLFF
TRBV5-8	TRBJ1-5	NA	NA	TGTGCCAGCAGCCCGACAGGTTTCAATCAGCCCCAGCATTTT	CASSPTGFNQPQHF
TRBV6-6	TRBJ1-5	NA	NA	TGTGCCAGCAGACTAGACGGGAATCAGCCCCAGCATTTT	CASRLDGNQPQHF
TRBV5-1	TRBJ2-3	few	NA	TGCGCCAGCAGCGATTTCCTGGGCAGATATACGCAGTATTTT	CASSDFLGRYTQYF
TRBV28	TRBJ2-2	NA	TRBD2	TGTGCCAGCCAGCCGGGACTAGCGGGAAGCGGGGAGCTGTTTTTT	CASQPGLAGSGELFF
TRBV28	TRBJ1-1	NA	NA	TGTGCCAGCAGTTTATTGCCAGGCATGGGGAACACTGAAGCTTTCTTT	CASSLLPGMGNTEAFF
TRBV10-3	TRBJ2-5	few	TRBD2	TGTGCCATCAGTGAGTCGAGGGGAGGGCAAGAGACCCAGTACTTC	CAISESRGGQETQYF
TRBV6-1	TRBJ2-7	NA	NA	TGTGCCAGCAACCCAGGACCCTCGAGCTCCTACGAGCAGTACTTC	CASNPGPSSSYEQYF
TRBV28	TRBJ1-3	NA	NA	TGTGCCAGCAGTTTCAGGGGATCCGGAAACACCATATATTTT	CASSFRGSGNTIYF
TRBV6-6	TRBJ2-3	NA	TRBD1	TGTGCCAGCAGGCCGACAGGGGCCACGGGTACGCAGTATTTT	CASRPTGATGTQYF
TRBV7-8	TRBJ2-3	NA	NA	TGTGCCAGCAGCTTAGGGAGGGGGTTGAACACAGATACGCAGTATTTT	CASSLGRGLNTDTQYF
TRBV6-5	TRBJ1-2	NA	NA	TGTGCCAGCAGTTCCCAGGGATTCTATGGCTACACCTTC	CASSSQGFYGYTF
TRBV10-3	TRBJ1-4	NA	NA	TGTGCCATCAGTGAGTCAGCAGCGAAGGAAAAACTGTTTTTT	CAISESAAKEKLFF
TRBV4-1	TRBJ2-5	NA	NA	TGCGCCAGCAGCCATTGGTACCAAGAGACCCAGTACTTC	CASSHWYQETQYF
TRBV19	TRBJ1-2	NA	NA	TGTGCCAGCGAGGCCGGACGGACGTATGAAGGCTACACCTTC	CASEAGRTYEGYTF
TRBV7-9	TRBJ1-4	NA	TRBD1	TGTGCCAGCAGCCCTAACAGGGGGCTCGAAAAACTGTTTTTT	CASSPNRGLEKLFF
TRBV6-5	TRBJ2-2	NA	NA	TGTGCCAGCAGTTACTCGATCTTGAACACCGGGGAGCTGTTTTTT	CASSYSILNTGELFF
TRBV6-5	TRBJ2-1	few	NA	TGTGCCAGCAGTTACTCGACGGGTGGGGCCTACAATGAGCAGTTCTTC	CASSYSTGGAYNEQFF
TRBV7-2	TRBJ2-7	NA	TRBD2	TGTGCCAGCAGCCTCCATAGCGGGGGGGCCTACGAGCAGTACTTC	CASSLHSGGAYEQYF
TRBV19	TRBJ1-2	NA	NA	TGTGCCAGTAGTATCATTGGACAGTTCTATGGCTACACCTTC	CASSIIGQFYGYTF
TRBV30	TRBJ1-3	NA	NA	TGTGCCTGGAGTGTAGGGCAGGGCCTCTCTGGAAACACCATATATTTT	CAWSVGQGLSGNTIYF
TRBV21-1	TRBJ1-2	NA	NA	TGTGCCAGCAGCAAAGGCCCTTCGACGCACTATGGCTACACCTTC	CASSKGPSTHYGYTF
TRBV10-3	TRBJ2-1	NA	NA	TGTGCCATCAGTGTAACAGCCGCATCCTACAATGAGCAGTTCTTC	CAISVTAASYNEQFF
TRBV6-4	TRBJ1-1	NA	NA	TGTGCCAGCAGTGACTCGGCTCAGCCCCCTAACACTGAAGCTTTCTTT	CASSDSAQPPNTEAFF
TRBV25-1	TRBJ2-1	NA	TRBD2	TGTGCCAGCAGTTCCCCGGGACTAGCATACAATGAGCAGTTCTTC	CASSSPGLAYNEQFF
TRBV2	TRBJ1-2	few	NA	TGTGCCAGCAGTGGGGGCACAGGGCCCTATGGCTACACCTTC	CASSGGTGPYGYTF
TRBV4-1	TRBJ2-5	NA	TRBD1	TGCGCCAGCAGCCAACCCGGGACAGGGGTAGAGACCCAGTACTTC	CASSQPGTGVETQYF
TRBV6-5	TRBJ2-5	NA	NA	TGTGCCAGCAGTCCCGCCTCACCGGCGGGAGAGACCCAGTACTTC	CASSPASPAGETQYF
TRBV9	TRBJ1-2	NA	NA	TGTGCCAGCAGAGGGGATACTAACTATGGCTACACCTTC	CASRGDTNYGYTF
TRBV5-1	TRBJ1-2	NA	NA	TGCGCCAGCGCCGAGGACCGTGGACGAGCTAACTATGGCTACACCTTC	CASAEDRGRANYGYTF
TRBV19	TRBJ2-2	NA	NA	TGTGCCAGTAGTGTGCTACGGACCGGGGAGCTGTTTTTT	CASSVLRTGELFF
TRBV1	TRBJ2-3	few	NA	TGCACCAGCAGCCCCCCTAGGCTAATCACAGATACGCAGTATTTT	CTSSPPRLITDTQYF
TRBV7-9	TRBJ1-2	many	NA	TGTGCCAGCGGTGACATGGGATTGGACTATGGCTACACCTTC	CASGDMGLDYGYTF
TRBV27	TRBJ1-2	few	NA	TGTGCCAGCAGTTTACGGGTCGGGCAGAACTATGGCTACACCTTC	CASSLRVGQNYGYTF
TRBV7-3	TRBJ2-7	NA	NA	TGTGCCAGCAGCGTCGGGACCGCCCATGACGAGCAGTACTTC	CASSVGTAHDEQYF
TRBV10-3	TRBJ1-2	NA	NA	TGTGCCATCAGTGATTGGGTAAAAAACTATGGCTACACCTTC	CAISDWVKNYGYTF
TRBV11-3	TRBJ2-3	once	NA	TGTGCCAGCCAAGGCCAGTCAGATACGCAGTATTTT	CASQGQSDTQYF
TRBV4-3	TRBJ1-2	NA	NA	TGCGCCAGCAGCCAAACTCCAACGGACAGAGGGAACTATGGCTACACCTTC	CASSQTPTDRGNYGYTF
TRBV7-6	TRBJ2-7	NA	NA	TGTGCCAGCAGCTTAATCCCGGCAGGGGAGGCTATCGTCTCCTACGAGCAGTACTTC	CASSLIPAGEAIVSYEQYF
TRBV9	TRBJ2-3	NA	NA	TGTGCCAGCAGCGCAAACGGGGGCACAGATACGCAGTATTTT	CASSANGGTDTQYF
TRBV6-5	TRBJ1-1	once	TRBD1	TGTGCCAGCAGGAGACAGGGGGCGACGAACACTGAAGCTTTCTTT	CASRRQGATNTEAFF
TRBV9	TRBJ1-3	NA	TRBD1	TGTGCCAGCAGCGTAGCGCCGACAGGGTTCACTGGAAACACCATATATTTT	CASSVAPTGFTGNTIYF
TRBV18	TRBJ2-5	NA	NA	TGTGCCAGCTCACCAAGTAGTCAAGAGACCCAGTACTTC	CASSPSSQETQYF
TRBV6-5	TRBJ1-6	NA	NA	TGTGCCACGGGCGGTGGGGCTGGGAGGCCCCTCCACTTT	CATGGGAGRPLHF
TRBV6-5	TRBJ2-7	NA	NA	TGTGCCAGCAGTTACGGGCGGGAAGCCTACGAGCAGTACTTC	CASSYGREAYEQYF
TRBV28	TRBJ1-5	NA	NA	TGTGCCAGCAGTTCTCTTCCCACGGGTAGCAATCAGCCCCAGCATTTT	CASSSLPTGSNQPQHF